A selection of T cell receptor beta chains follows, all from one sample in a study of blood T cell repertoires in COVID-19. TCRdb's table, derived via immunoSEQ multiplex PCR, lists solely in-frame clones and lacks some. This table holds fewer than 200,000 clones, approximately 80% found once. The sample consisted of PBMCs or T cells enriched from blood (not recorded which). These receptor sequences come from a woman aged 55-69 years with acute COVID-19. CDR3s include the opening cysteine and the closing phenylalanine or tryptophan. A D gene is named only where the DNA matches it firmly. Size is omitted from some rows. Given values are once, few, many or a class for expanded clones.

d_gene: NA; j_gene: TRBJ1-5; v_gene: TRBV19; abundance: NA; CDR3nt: TGTGCCAGTTCGCGGGGGGTCGATCAGCCCCAGCATTTT; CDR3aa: CASSRGVDQPQHF
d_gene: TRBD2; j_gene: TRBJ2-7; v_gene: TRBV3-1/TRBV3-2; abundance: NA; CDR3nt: TGTGCCAGCAGCCAAGATCGGAGTAGCGGGAGAAGAGCGCTCTCCTACGAGCAGTACTTC; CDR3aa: CASSQDRSSGRRALSYEQYF
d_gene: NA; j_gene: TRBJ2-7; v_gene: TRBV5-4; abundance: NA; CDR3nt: TGTGCCAGCAGCTTGGCCAAGTCCGTGGCTAGCCGTTACGAGCAGTACTTC; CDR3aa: CASSLAKSVASRYEQYF
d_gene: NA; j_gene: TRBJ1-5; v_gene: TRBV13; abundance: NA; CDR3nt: TGTGCCAGCAGCTTTTCAGGGATGTTTCAGCCCCAGCATTTT; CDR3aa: CASSFSGMFQPQHF
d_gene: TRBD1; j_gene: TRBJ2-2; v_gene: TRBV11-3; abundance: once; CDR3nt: TGTGCCAGCAGCTTGGGGACAGGCCACGTCGGGGAGCTGTTTTTT; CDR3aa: CASSLGTGHVGELFF
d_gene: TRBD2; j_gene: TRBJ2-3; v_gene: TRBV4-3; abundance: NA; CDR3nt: TGCGCCAGCAGTCCAAAAGCGGGATGGAGCACAGATACGCAGTATTTT; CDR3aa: CASSPKAGWSTDTQYF
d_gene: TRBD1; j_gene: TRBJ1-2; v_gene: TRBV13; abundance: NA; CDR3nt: TGTGCCAGCAGCTTATTTGAAAGGGACAGGGCTTTGACCTTC; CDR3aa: CASSLFERDRALTF
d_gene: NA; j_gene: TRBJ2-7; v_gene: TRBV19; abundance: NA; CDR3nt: TGTGCCAGTAGTATGACTGCGGGCCTAATCTACGAGCAGTACTTC; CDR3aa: CASSMTAGLIYEQYF
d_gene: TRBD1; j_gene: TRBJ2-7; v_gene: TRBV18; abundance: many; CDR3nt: TGTGCCAGCTCACCGGGACAGCCATACGAGCAGTACTTC; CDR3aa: CASSPGQPYEQYF
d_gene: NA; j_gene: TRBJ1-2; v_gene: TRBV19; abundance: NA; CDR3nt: TGTGCCAGTAGTTACAGCAGGGCCTATGGCTACACCTTC; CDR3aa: CASSYSRAYGYTF
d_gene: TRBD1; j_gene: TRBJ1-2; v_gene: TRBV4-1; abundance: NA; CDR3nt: TGCGCCAGCAGCCAAGGAAACCGGGACAGGGATTGGGGCTACACCTTC; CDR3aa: CASSQGNRDRDWGYTF
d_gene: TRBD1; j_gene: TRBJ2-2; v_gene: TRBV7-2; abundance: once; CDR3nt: TGTGCCAGCAGCTTGTGGGGACAGGGGGTACGCACCGGGGAGCTGTTTTTT; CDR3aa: CASSLWGQGVRTGELFF
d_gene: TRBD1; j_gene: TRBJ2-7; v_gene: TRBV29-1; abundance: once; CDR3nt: TGCAGCGTCGGACAGGGGTTCAACCCCTACGAGCAGTACTTC; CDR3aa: CSVGQGFNPYEQYF
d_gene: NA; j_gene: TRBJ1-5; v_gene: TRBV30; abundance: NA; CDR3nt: TGTGCCTGGAGTGTCTGGGGCCTTAGCAATCAGCCCCAGCATTTT; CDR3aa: CAWSVWGLSNQPQHF
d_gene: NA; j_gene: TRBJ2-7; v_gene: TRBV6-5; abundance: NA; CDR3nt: TGTGCCAGCGGTCTTACTGGGGGCGGGGAGCAGTACTTC; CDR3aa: CASGLTGGGEQYF
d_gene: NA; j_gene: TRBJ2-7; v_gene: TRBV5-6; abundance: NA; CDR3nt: TGTGCCAGCAGCGGGGACACCCGCTACGAGCAGTACTTC; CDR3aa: CASSGDTRYEQYF
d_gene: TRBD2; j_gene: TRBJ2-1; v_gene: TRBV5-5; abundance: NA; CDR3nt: TGTGCCAGCAGCTTAGCGGGGGTTATCTATGAGCAGTTCTTC; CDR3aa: CASSLAGVIYEQFF
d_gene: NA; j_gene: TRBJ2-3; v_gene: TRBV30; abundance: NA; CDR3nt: TGTGCCTGGAGTTGGCTAGCTGCCTCTAGCACAGATACGCAGTATTTT; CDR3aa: CAWSWLAASSTDTQYF
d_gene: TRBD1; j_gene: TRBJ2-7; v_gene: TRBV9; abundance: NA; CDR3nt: TGTGCCAGCAACCGGGACAGGGAGGGCGAGCAGTACTTC; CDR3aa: CASNRDREGEQYF
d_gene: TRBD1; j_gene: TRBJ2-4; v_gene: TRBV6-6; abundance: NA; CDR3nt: TGTGCCAGCAGTCCAAGACAGGGGGCAATAGCCAAAAACATTCAGTACTTC; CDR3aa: CASSPRQGAIAKNIQYF
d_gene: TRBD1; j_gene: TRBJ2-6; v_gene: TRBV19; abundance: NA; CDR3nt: TGTGCCAGCATGAGGGACAGTTCCTCTGGGGCCAACGTCCTGACTTTC; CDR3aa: CASMRDSSSGANVLTF
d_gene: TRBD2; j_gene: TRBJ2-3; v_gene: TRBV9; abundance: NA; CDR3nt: TGTGCCAGCAGCGTAGGTCCTAGCGGGGGGGCCGGGGGTACGCAGTATTTT; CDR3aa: CASSVGPSGGAGGTQYF
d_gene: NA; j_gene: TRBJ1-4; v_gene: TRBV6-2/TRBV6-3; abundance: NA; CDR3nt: TGTGCCAGCAGTTCTGATGAAAAACTGTTTTTT; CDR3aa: CASSSDEKLFF
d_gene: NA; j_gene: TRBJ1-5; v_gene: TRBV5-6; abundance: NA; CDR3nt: TGTGCCAGCAGCTCCGCGCCCCCAGGGTTCGGTCAGCCCCAGCATTTT; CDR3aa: CASSSAPPGFGQPQHF